Below, 30 T cell receptor beta chains from the same sample are listed, as sequenced in a study of shared clonotypes between healthy human individuals. Sequenced by immunoSEQ multiplex PCR; TCRdb stores in-frame clones only, minus some. The repertoire holds 150,000 to 200,000 clones, with around 93% as singletons. Sequenced input: naive CD4+ T cells sorted from blood. Subset of the sample: CD45RA+ positively selected. The receptors shown here come from a woman aged 30 to 39 in good health.

This CDR3 is CASSRSGGSSYEQYF. DNA for the CDR3: TGTGCCAGCAGCAGGAGCGGGGGAAGCTCCTACGAGCAGTACTTC. The chain uses TRBV5-4 and TRBJ2-5, with 8 bases aligning to TRBD2. The DNA matches TRBJ2-7 better at its end, which makes the J call doubtful. CDR1 and CDR2 (germline): SGHNT, YYREEE (reference sequence). The CDR3 loop spans 15 amino acids.

V and J are TRBV5-1 and TRBJ2-5; D ambiguous. The J call is in doubt because the DNA end fits TRBJ2-7 better. The CDR3 spans 12 residues. CDR1 and CDR2 from the germline V gene are SGHRS and YFSETQ. CDR3 DNA sequence: TGCGCCAGCAGCACAGAACCCTACGAGCAGTACTTC. As protein: CASSTEPYEQYF.

V and J are TRBV5-1 and TRBJ1-5, with unresolved D. The V gene's germline CDR1 is SGHRS and CDR2 YFSETQ. The CDR3 loop spans 13 amino acids. V was shortened by 2 bases and J by 6 bases, with 9 bases between the two germline ends. For the CDR3, the DNA is TGCGCCAGCAGCTTTGACCCAAGTCAGCCCCAGCATTTT. This codes for CASSFDPSQPQHF.

This clone showed up just once. The genes are TRBV6-1 and TRBJ1-1, with unresolved D. V dropped 8 bases and J dropped 0 bases, with 10 bases sitting between them. The CDR3 has 13 amino acids. Germline CDR1 and CDR2: MNHNS and SASEGT. The CDR3 nucleotides read TGTGCCAGCTGTCGGACGTTGAACACTGAAGCTTTCTTT. Translation: CASCRTLNTEAFF.

The rearrangement joins TRBV19 to TRBJ2-1, with D perhaps TRBD1 (5 bases). The CDR3 has 16 amino acids. Germline CDR1 LNHDA, CDR2 SQIVND (reference sequence). Trimming cost V 2 bases and J 4 bases, with 15 bases left between them. The CDR3 nucleotides are TGTGCCAGTAGTATAATCCTACAGGAACCTTACAATGAGCAGTTCTTC. The encoded protein is CASSIILQEPYNEQFF.

Of note for this clone: The sample holds other DNA sequences that translate to the same CDR3. The gene calls are TRBV28 and TRBJ2-7; 11 nucleotides align to TRBD1. The CDR3 consists of 15 residues. The J segment lost 3 bases and the V segment lost 5 bases, leaving 6 bases of the junction unmatched. Germline assignment: CDR1 MDHEN and CDR2 SYDVKM. The DNA for the CDR3 is TGTGCCAGCAGTCCTCCCGGGACAGGGGGCTACGAGCAGTACTTC. This sequence encodes CASSPPGTGGYEQYF.

The rearrangement links TRBV6-5 to TRBJ1-2; D unresolved. Germline CDR1 reads MNHEY; CDR2 reads SVGAGI. The CDR3 consists of 12 residues. The V end was cut by 1 base, the J end by 5 bases, with 5 bases between. The CDR3 is CASSYWGYGYTF. The CDR3 coding sequence is TGTGCCAGCAGTTACTGGGGTTATGGCTACACCTTC.

This clone has only a few counts. This chain joins TRBV19 and TRBJ1-5, with D possibly matching TRBD1 (6 bases). CDR3 length: 14 amino acids. Trimming pared 6 bases from V and 11 bases from J, leaving 20 bases between. CDR1 LNHDA and CDR2 SQIVND come from the germline V gene (reference sequence). Here the CDR3 DNA reads TGTGCCAGTAGGTCCGGGGGGCATGGTGGGGCCCAGCATTTT. It codes for CASRSGGHGGAQHF.

CDR3 DNA: TGTGCCAGTAGTATAGCGGTAACTAGCGGGGTCACAGATACGCAGTATTTT. It is translated as CASSIAVTSGVTDTQYF. The chain combines TRBV19 with TRBJ2-3; 10 bases are a match to TRBD2. J lost 2 bases, V lost 1 base, and 6 bases had no gene match. CDR3 length equals 17 residues. Germline V gene data show CDR1 as LNHDA and CDR2 as SQIVND (reference sequence). The entire variable domain, with the rest obtained from reference TRBV19 and TRBJ2-3, is as follows: DGGITQSPKYLFRKEGQNVTLSCEQNLNHDAMYWYRQDPGQGLRLIYYSQIVNDFQKGDIAEGYSVSREKKESFPLTVTSAQKNPTAFYLCASSIAVTSGVTDTQYFGPGTRLTVL.

This rearrangement joins TRBV7-1 to TRBJ2-7, with D possibly being TRBD2 (5 bases). TRBV7-1 falls under the ORF class, with uncertain function. Trimming took off 5 bases at V and 7 bases at J, with 15 bases between the two ends. This CDR3 contains 13 residues. CDR3 sequence: CASSPDGVGEQYF. The CDR3 DNA reads TGTGCCAGCAGCCCGGACGGGGTGGGAGAGCAGTACTTC.

This clone was picked up one time. The V gene is TRBV28, the J gene TRBJ2-1; TRBD1 matches at 9 bases. CDR3 length equals 17 residues. Unmatched junction bases numbered 14, after V lost 5 bases and J lost 6 bases. The germline CDR1 and CDR2 sequences are MDHEN and SYDVKM. CDR3 in amino acids: CASSPGQGISVFNEQFF. In DNA form, the CDR3 reads TGTGCCAGCAGTCCGGGACAGGGTATTTCTGTCTTCAATGAGCAGTTCTTC.

The count of this clone is one. The chain carries TRBV7-9 and TRBJ2-7; TRBD2 might be the D (5 bases). The CDR3 extends over 15 amino acids. Germline values: CDR1 SEHNR, CDR2 FQNEAQ (reference sequence). Trimming stripped 3 bases from V and 6 bases from J, with 18 bases between. CDR3 sequence: CASSFVGGNPLEQYF. CDR3 nucleotide sequence: TGTGCCAGCAGCTTCGTCGGAGGCAATCCCCTCGAGCAGTACTTC.

In nucleotides, the CDR3 is TGTGCCAGCAGTCCCCATGATTCGACAGGGGCGTCCACCGGGGAGCTGTTTTTT. Translation: CASSPHDSTGASTGELFF. The chain carries TRBV28 and TRBJ2-2, with 8 bases aligning to TRBD1. The CDR3 consists of 18 residues. The junction had 15 bases not matched to a gene; V was cut back by 5 bases and J by 4 bases. Looked up from germline, CDR1 is MDHEN and CDR2 is SYDVKM. Filled out from reference TRBV28 and TRBJ2-2, the complete variable domain reads DVKVTQSSRYLVKRTGEKVFLECVQDMDHENMFWYRQDPGLGLRLIYFSYDVKMKEKGDIPEGYSVSREKKERFSLILESASTNQTSMYLCASSPHDSTGASTGELFFGEGSRLTVL.

The chain employs TRBV6-5 and TRBJ1-1, with a possible D match to TRBD1 (5 bases). V was cut by 3 bases and J by 8 bases, with 19 bases left in between. The CDR3 is 15 amino acids. CDR1 and CDR2 (germline): MNHEY, SVGAGI. The CDR3 nucleotides are TGTGCCAGCAGTTATGCCACAGGCCGAACGCCAGAAGCTTTCTTT. Translating it yields CASSYATGRTPEAFF.

V usage is TRBV28 and J usage is TRBJ2-2, with 9 bases fitting TRBD2. Germline V gene sequence: CDR1 MDHEN, CDR2 SYDVKM. The J segment lost 4 bases and the V segment lost 5 bases, leaving 14 bases of the junction unmatched. The CDR3 totals 18 residues. The DNA for the CDR3 is TGTGCCAGCAGTCCATTCACCGGGACTAGCTTCTTCACCGGGGAGCTGTTTTTT. Its translation: CASSPFTGTSFFTGELFF.

The CDR3 nucleotides are TGTGCCAGCAGCCCCTCCACAGATACGCAGTATTTT. Amino acid sequence: CASSPSTDTQYF. V is TRBV7-9 and J is TRBJ2-3; D uncertain. Germline V gene data show CDR1 as SEHNR and CDR2 as FQNEAQ (reference sequence). V was clipped by 5 bases and J by 2 bases, with 5 bases between them. The length of the CDR3 is 12 residues.

The gene calls are TRBV28 and TRBJ1-5, with a possible D match to TRBD1 (6 bases). CDR3 size: 17 residues. CDR1 MDHEN and CDR2 SYDVKM come from the germline V gene. Trimming removed 3 bases at V and 6 bases at J, with 21 bases between. CDR3 sequence reads: CASSFRGWDTDGQPQHF. In DNA, the CDR3 is TGTGCCAGCAGTTTTCGCGGTTGGGACACCGATGGTCAGCCCCAGCATTTT. Filled out from reference TRBV28 and TRBJ1-5, the complete variable domain reads DVKVTQSSRYLVKRTGEKVFLECVQDMDHENMFWYRQDPGLGLRLIYFSYDVKMKEKGDIPEGYSVSREKKERFSLILESASTNQTSMYLCASSFRGWDTDGQPQHFGDGTRLSIL.

J is TRBJ2-7 and V is TRBV28; a weak D match, TRBD1 (6 bases). The CDR3 loop spans 13 amino acids. The germline gives CDR1 MDHEN, CDR2 SYDVKM. CDR3: CASSRGTYYEQYF. CDR3 in DNA: TGTGCTAGTTCTAGGGGGACCTACTACGAGCAGTACTTC.

This chain joins TRBV28 and TRBJ1-5, with D possibly TRBD1 on 6 matching bases. Per the germline V gene, CDR1 is MDHEN and CDR2 is SYDVKM. This CDR3 comprises 13 residues. Trimming left V 7 bases short and J 4 bases short, with 11 bases between. The CDR3 loop is CASTQGGNQPQHF. CDR3 nucleotide sequence: TGTGCCAGCACCCAAGGGGGGAATCAGCCCCAGCATTTT.

The V call is TRBV27, the J call TRBJ2-7, with D possibly being TRBD1 (6 bases). The CDR3 consists of 15 residues. In germline, CDR1 is MNHEY, CDR2 SMNVEV (reference sequence). Trimming stripped 8 bases from V and 3 bases from J, with 20 bases between. For the CDR3, the DNA is TGTGCCAGCGCCGCAGACGGGACATTGAGCTACGAGCAGTACTTC. This gives the protein CASAADGTLSYEQYF.

The CDR3 protein is CASKGDQPQHF. CDR3 sequence (DNA): TGCGCCAGTAAGGGGGATCAGCCCCAGCATTTT. V usage is TRBV5-1 and J usage is TRBJ1-5; maybe TRBD1 (6 bases). V lost 8 bases and J 5 bases, leaving 8 bases between the germline ends. Germline V gene sequence: CDR1 SGHRS, CDR2 YFSETQ. The CDR3 extends over 11 amino acids.

This chain joins TRBV19 and TRBJ1-2; no clear D. Trimming pared 1 base from V and 7 bases from J, leaving 10 bases between. Germline V CDR1 and CDR2: LNHDA, SQIVND (reference sequence). The CDR3 totals 13 residues. The CDR3 nucleotides are TGTGCCAGTAGTATAGTTGAAAATCTTGGCTACACCTTC. It yields the protein CASSIVENLGYTF. Combining the CDR3 with reference TRBV19 and TRBJ1-2 gives the whole variable domain DGGITQSPKYLFRKEGQNVTLSCEQNLNHDAMYWYRQDPGQGLRLIYYSQIVNDFQKGDIAEGYSVSREKKESFPLTVTSAQKNPTAFYLCASSIVENLGYTFGSGTRLTVV.

The chain employs TRBV5-4 and TRBJ2-1, with 7 bases identical to TRBD2. Germline V gene data show CDR1 as SGHNT and CDR2 as YYREEE (reference sequence). The CDR3 totals 14 residues. V lost 3 bases to trimming and J lost 3 bases; unmatched junction nucleotides: 3. CDR3: CASSSPSGYNEQFF. As DNA, the CDR3 is TGTGCCAGCAGCTCGCCTAGCGGCTACAATGAGCAGTTCTTC.

The chain recombines TRBV29-1 with TRBJ2-7; 7 bases align to TRBD2. The germline V gene encodes CDR1 SQVTM and CDR2 ANQGSEA. The CDR3 consists of 15 residues. The V gene end was trimmed by 7 bases and the J gene end by 0 bases; junction bases not matched to a gene: 12. The CDR3 coding sequence is TGCAGCGCCTCCTCCGGGACTACTGGCTCCTACGAGCAGTACTTC. As protein: CSASSGTTGSYEQYF.

The V gene is TRBV7-9, the J gene TRBJ2-5; D is unclear. The DNA end favors TRBJ2-7, so the J call may be wrong. This CDR3 region has 14 residues. Germline V gene lookup returns CDR1 SEHNR and CDR2 FQNEAQ (reference sequence). CDR3 in amino acids: CASSSRGRHLEQYF. DNA for the CDR3: TGTGCCAGCAGCTCCCGAGGCCGACACCTCGAGCAGTACTTC.

The chain has TRBV7-6 and TRBJ2-1; D is ambiguous. The CDR3 is made up of 12 amino acids. V lost 2 bases, J lost 7 bases, and 6 bases lay in between. Germline V gives CDR1 SGHVS, CDR2 FNYEAQ. The CDR3, as DNA: TGTGCCAGCAGCTTAAGGTTGAATGAGCAGTTCTTC. This encodes CASSLRLNEQFF.

The chain is built from TRBV2 and TRBJ1-4, with 9 bases identical to TRBD1. The V segment lost 6 bases and the J segment 8 bases; nucleotides outside the gene matches: 4. CDR1 and CDR2 from the germline V gene are SNHLY and FYNNEI. This CDR3 region has 13 residues. The CDR3, as DNA: TGTGCCAGCAGGGGGACAGGGATGGAAAAACTGTTTTTT. It encodes CASRGTGMEKLFF. Combining the CDR3 with reference TRBV2 and TRBJ1-4 gives the whole variable domain EPEVTQTPSHQVTQMGQEVILRCVPISNHLYFYWYRQILGQKVEFLVSFYNNEISEKSEIFDDQFSVERPDGSNFTLKIRSTKLEDSAMYFCASRGTGMEKLFFGSGTQLSVL.

This clone has a single count. The CDR3 loop reads CASSSLGTQETQYF. The CDR3 DNA is TGTGCCAGCAGTTCCCTCGGGACGCAAGAGACCCAGTACTTC. V and J are TRBV28 and TRBJ2-5; D tentatively reads TRBD1 or TRBD2 (5 bases each). The CDR3 is 14 residues long. The germline V gene encodes CDR1 MDHEN and CDR2 SYDVKM. V lost 4 bases and J 2 bases, leaving 11 bases between the germline ends.

The chain uses TRBV10-2 and TRBJ2-7; TRBD2 aligns across 7 bases. The CDR3 is 15 residues long. The V segment lost 5 bases and the J segment 4 bases; nucleotides outside the gene matches: 11. Germline CDR1 is WSHSY and CDR2 is SAAADI. Here the CDR3 reads CASSPLPSGTYEQYF. DNA for the CDR3: TGCGCCAGCAGTCCCCTGCCCAGCGGGACGTACGAGCAGTACTTC.

The chain joins TRBV7-9 to TRBJ2-7; 7 positions match TRBD2. The CDR3 loop spans 15 amino acids. Germline trimming cut 0 bases from V and 4 bases from J; bases unmatched to any gene: 6. Germline V gene data show CDR1 as SEHNR and CDR2 as FQNEAQ (reference sequence). CDR3 amino acids: CASSLAPSGDYEQYF. DNA of the CDR3: TGTGCCAGCAGCTTAGCGCCTAGCGGAGATTACGAGCAGTACTTC.